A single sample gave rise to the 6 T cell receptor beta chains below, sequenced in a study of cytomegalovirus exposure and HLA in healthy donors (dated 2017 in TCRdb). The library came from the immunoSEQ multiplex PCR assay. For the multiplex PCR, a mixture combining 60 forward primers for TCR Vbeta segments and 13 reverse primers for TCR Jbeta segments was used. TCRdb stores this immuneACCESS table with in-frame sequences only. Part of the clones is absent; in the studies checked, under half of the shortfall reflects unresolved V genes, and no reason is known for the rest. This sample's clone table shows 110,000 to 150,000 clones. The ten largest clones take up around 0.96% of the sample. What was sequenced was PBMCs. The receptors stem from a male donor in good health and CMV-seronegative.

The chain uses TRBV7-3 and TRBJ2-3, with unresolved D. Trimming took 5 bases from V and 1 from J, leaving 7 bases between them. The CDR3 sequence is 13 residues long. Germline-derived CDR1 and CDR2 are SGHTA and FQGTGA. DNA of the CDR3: TGTGCCAGCAGCGGTCGGGGCACAGATACGCAGTATTTT. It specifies CASSGRGTDTQYF.

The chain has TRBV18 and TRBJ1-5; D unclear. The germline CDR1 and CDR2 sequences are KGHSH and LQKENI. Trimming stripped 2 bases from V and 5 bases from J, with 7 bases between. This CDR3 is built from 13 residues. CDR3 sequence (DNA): TGTGCCAGCTCACCAAGCCGCGATCAGCCCCAGCATTTT. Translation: CASSPSRDQPQHF.

This CDR3 is CASSSGGTGNEQFF. The CDR3 DNA follows: TGTGCCAGCAGTTCCGGGGGGACCGGGAATGAGCAGTTCTTC. The rearrangement joins TRBV6-5 to TRBJ2-1, with 7 bases identical to TRBD2. Trimming took 4 bases from V and 7 from J; bases not matched to a gene: 7. Germline CDR1 MNHEY, CDR2 SVGAGI. The CDR3 totals 14 residues.

The DNA of the CDR3 is TGTGCCAGCAGCTCCAAAACTGGAAACACCATATATTTT. This gives the protein CASSSKTGNTIYF. This chain connects TRBV11-3 to TRBJ1-3; D is undetermined. The CDR3 has 13 amino acids. V lost 4 bases and J lost 2, with 6 bases in between. Germline assignment: CDR1 SGHNT and CDR2 YENEEA.

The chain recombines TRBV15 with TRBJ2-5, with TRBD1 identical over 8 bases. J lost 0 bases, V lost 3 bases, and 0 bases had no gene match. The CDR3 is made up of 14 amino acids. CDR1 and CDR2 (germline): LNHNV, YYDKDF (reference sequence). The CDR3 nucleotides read TGTGCCACCAGCAGGGGACAGGACCAAGAGACCCAGTACTTC. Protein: CATSRGQDQETQYF.

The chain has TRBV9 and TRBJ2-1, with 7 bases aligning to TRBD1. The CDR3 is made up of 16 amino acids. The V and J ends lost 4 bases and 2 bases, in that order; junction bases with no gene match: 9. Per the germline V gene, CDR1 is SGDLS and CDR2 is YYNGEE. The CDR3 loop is CASSTPRDRAYNEQFF. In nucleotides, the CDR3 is TGTGCCAGCAGCACCCCCCGTGACAGGGCCTACAATGAGCAGTTCTTC.